These 22 T cell receptor beta chains came from one sample sequenced in a study of T cell responses to AZD1222 COVID-19 vaccine. Sequencing used immunoSEQ multiplex PCR; TCRdb keeps in-frame clones, though not all of them. The sample includes 120,000 or so clones, approximately 91% of them seen just once. This specimen consisted of peripheral blood, obtained on day 0 of AZD1222 vaccination. The receptors derive from an adult in good health.

The chain joins TRBV10-3 to TRBJ1-2, with 9 bases matching TRBD1. CDR3 size: 15 residues. With 7 bases clipped from V and 5 bases from J, the junction kept 11 bases outside the gene matches. The germline V gene encodes CDR1 ENHRY and CDR2 SYGVKD. The CDR3 nucleotides are TGTGCCATCACTAATCCGGGACAGGGAAAGTATGGCTACACCTTC. As protein: CAITNPGQGKYGYTF.

The V gene is TRBV28, the J gene TRBJ1-4, with a weak D call TRBD1 (5 bases). CDR1 is MDHEN, CDR2 SYDVKM, per germline. Trimming stripped 5 bases from V and 9 bases from J, with 10 bases between. This CDR3 comprises 12 residues. The CDR3 bases are TGTGCCAGCAGTCCGCCGGGACAAAAACTGTTTTTT. Translated, it gives CASSPPGQKLFF. Drawing the rest from reference TRBV28 and TRBJ1-4, the complete variable domain is DVKVTQSSRYLVKRTGEKVFLECVQDMDHENMFWYRQDPGLGLRLIYFSYDVKMKEKGDIPEGYSVSREKKERFSLILESASTNQTSMYLCASSPPGQKLFFGSGTQLSVL.

The chain combines TRBV24-1 with TRBJ2-1; D may be TRBD2 (5 bases). This CDR3 region has 15 residues. The germline V and J ends were trimmed by 2 bases and 7 bases, with 14 bases remaining between them. Germline CDR1 and CDR2: KGHDR and SFDVKD. The CDR3 reads CATSDYQRPVNEQFF. CDR3 nucleotides: TGTGCCACCAGTGATTATCAGCGGCCCGTAAATGAGCAGTTCTTC.

The CDR3 region is CASSLGSTDTQYF. CDR3 nucleotides: TGTGCCAGCAGCTTAGGGAGCACAGATACGCAGTATTTT. The chain carries TRBV7-3 and TRBJ2-3; D is unclear. The CDR3 runs to 13 residues. Germline V lookup: CDR1 SGHTA, CDR2 FQGTGA. The V end lost 2 bases, the J end lost 0 bases, and 3 bases lay between the germline ends.

The V call is TRBV3-1 (or the pseudogene TRBV3-2), the J call TRBJ2-5; D is undetermined. The CDR3 runs to 13 residues. Trimming took off 2 bases at V and 9 bases at J, with 13 bases between the two ends. Germline values: CDR1 LGHDT, CDR2 YNNKEL (reference sequence). In nucleotides, the CDR3 is TGTGCCAGCAGCCAAACCCTTTCGGGTCCCCAGTACTTC. Translated, it gives CASSQTLSGPQYF.

The V gene is TRBV3-1 (or the pseudogene TRBV3-2), the J gene TRBJ1-2, with 7 nucleotides matching TRBD1. CDR3 length: 15 residues. Germline loops: CDR1 LGHDT, CDR2 YNNKEL (reference sequence). V trimming: 1 base; J trimming: 6 bases; junction bases outside the gene matches: 8. CDR3 region: CASSQGQGGLDGYTF. CDR3 sequence (DNA): TGTGCCAGCAGCCAAGGGCAGGGGGGATTGGATGGCTACACCTTC.

This sequence joins TRBV30 and TRBJ2-2, with D possibly TRBD1 on 6 matching bases. CDR3 size: 15 residues. Germline loops: CDR1 GTSNPN, CDR2 SVGIG (reference sequence). V was cut by 2 bases and J by 0 bases, with 10 bases left in between. CDR3 DNA: TGTGCCTGGAGTCATAGGGACACGAACACCGGGGAGCTGTTTTTT. It codes for CAWSHRDTNTGELFF.

The V call is TRBV19, the J call TRBJ2-7; D might be TRBD1 or TRBD2, each matching 5 bases. The V gene's germline CDR1 is LNHDA and CDR2 SQIVND (reference sequence). CDR3 length: 15 amino acids. The ends were cut back, 1 base at V and 3 bases at J, with 13 bases in the middle. The CDR3 here is CASSIGGDPYYEQYF. The CDR3 nucleotides read TGTGCCAGTAGTATAGGTGGGGACCCCTACTACGAGCAGTACTTC.

Details on this clone: Other DNA sequences within the sample encode an identical CDR3. The rearrangement joins TRBV28 to TRBJ1-5, with D perhaps matching TRBD1 (6 bases). The CDR3 contains 13 residues. Germline V CDR1 and CDR2: MDHEN, SYDVKM. V gave up 6 bases and J gave up 1 base, with 7 bases separating them. CDR3: CASRGGSNQPQHF. The CDR3 DNA is TGTGCCAGCAGAGGGGGGAGCAATCAGCCCCAGCATTTT.

This chain links TRBV7-8 with TRBJ1-2, with D tentatively TRBD1 (6 bases). CDR1 and CDR2 (germline): SGHVS, FQNEAQ. The CDR3 runs to 15 residues. Trimming shortened V by 0 bases and J by 2 bases, and 10 bases separated the two germline ends. The CDR3 bases are TGTGCCAGCAGCTTAGCGGGGGGGGCGAACTATGGCTACACCTTC. It encodes CASSLAGGANYGYTF.

V and J are TRBV7-9 and TRBJ1-5, with 9 bases identical to TRBD1. Per germline, CDR1 SEHNR and CDR2 FQNEAQ (reference sequence). CDR3 size: 17 residues. The junction had 10 bases not matched to a gene; V was cut back by 5 bases and J by 2 bases. The CDR3 DNA sequence: TGTGCCAGCAGCCCTACCCCGACAGGGGGTGGCAATCAGCCCCAGCATTTT. The encoded protein is CASSPTPTGGGNQPQHF.

The rearrangement uses TRBV6-1 and TRBJ2-7; D unresolved. With 1 base removed from V and 5 bases from J, the gap between germline ends came to 12 bases. From germline, CDR1 is MNHNS and CDR2 SASEGT. CDR3 length: 14 residues. CDR3 bases: TGTGCCAGCAGTGAAGGCTTGAGAGGCCACGAGCAGTACTTC. This gives the protein CASSEGLRGHEQYF.

The sample holds one count of this clone. This sequence joins TRBV7-9 and TRBJ1-2; D possibly corresponds to TRBD1 (5 bases). The CDR3 consists of 14 residues. Germline CDR1 is SEHNR and CDR2 is FQNEAQ (reference sequence). The V end lost 1 base, the J end lost 6 bases, and 12 bases lay between the germline ends. CDR3 in amino acids: CASSLDRREDGYTF. CDR3 bases: TGTGCCAGCAGCTTAGACCGCAGGGAAGATGGCTACACCTTC. The entire variable domain, with the rest obtained from reference TRBV7-9 and TRBJ1-2, is as follows: DTGVSQNPRHKITKRGQNVTFRCDPISEHNRLYWYRQTLGQGPEFLTYFQNEAQLEKSRLLSDRFSAERPKGSFSTLEIQRTEQGDSAMYLCASSLDRREDGYTFGSGTRLTVV.

This rearrangement joins TRBV6-2 or TRBV6-3 to TRBJ1-6, with D tentatively TRBD1 (6 bases). This CDR3 spans 15 amino acids. Trimming left V 6 bases short and J 5 bases short, with 14 bases between. Germline-derived CDR1 and CDR2 are MNHEY and SVGEGT. The CDR3, as DNA: TGTGCCAGCAGCTTAGGACAGACCAATAATTCACCCCTCCACTTT. Amino acids: CASSLGQTNNSPLHF.

The chain uses TRBV27 and TRBJ1-5; no reliable D call. The germline V gene has CDR1 MNHEY and CDR2 SMNVEV (reference sequence). The CDR3 is 15 amino acids. V was cut by 6 bases and J by 0 bases, with 12 bases left in between. CDR3: CASRRAGHSNQPQHF. The CDR3 DNA is TGTGCCAGCAGAAGGGCTGGGCATAGCAATCAGCCCCAGCATTTT.

The chain is built from TRBV6-5 and TRBJ2-3; 12 bases fit TRBD2. CDR1 and CDR2 from the germline V gene are MNHEY and SVGAGI. The CDR3 totals 15 residues. V gave up 7 bases and J gave up 4 bases; unmatched junction bases: 6. The CDR3 DNA reads as TGTGCCAGCACCAGACTAGCGGGGGAGGCAGATACGCAGTATTTT. It specifies CASTRLAGEADTQYF.

This chain joins TRBV19 and TRBJ2-1; 9 positions match TRBD2. This CDR3 contains 14 residues. Germline assignment: CDR1 LNHDA and CDR2 SQIVND (reference sequence). Trimming took 4 bases from V and 10 from J; bases not matched to a gene: 8. The CDR3: CASSTAHLAGEQFF. CDR3 DNA sequence: TGTGCCAGTAGTACCGCCCATCTAGCGGGGGAGCAGTTCTTC. The variable domain in full, completed from reference TRBV19 and TRBJ2-1, reads DGGITQSPKYLFRKEGQNVTLSCEQNLNHDAMYWYRQDPGQGLRLIYYSQIVNDFQKGDIAEGYSVSREKKESFPLTVTSAQKNPTAFYLCASSTAHLAGEQFFGPGTRLTVL.

The chain joins TRBV7-9 to TRBJ2-5; D is possibly TRBD1 (6 bases). The CDR3 totals 15 residues. Trimming shortened V by 4 bases and J by 4 bases, and 16 bases separated the two germline ends. The germline V gene has CDR1 SEHNR and CDR2 FQNEAQ (reference sequence). CDR3 bases: TGTGCCAGCAGCTCTCAACAGGGCTCCGGAGAGACCCAGTACTTC. The encoded protein is CASSSQQGSGETQYF.

The rearrangement uses TRBV6-5 and TRBJ1-2, with D uncertain. The germline V gene has CDR1 MNHEY and CDR2 SVGAGI. V lost 2 bases to trimming and J lost 8 bases, with 18 bases between them. The CDR3 runs 15 residues. The CDR3 DNA follows: TGTGCCAGCAGTTACGATGGTGTATGGGCCGGCGGCTACACCTTC. Translation: CASSYDGVWAGGYTF.

The CDR3 is CSVSGTAPNQPQHF. CDR3 coding DNA: TGCAGCGTTAGTGGAACTGCCCCCAATCAGCCCCAGCATTTT. The rearrangement uses TRBV29-1 and TRBJ1-5; D unresolved. Germline CDR1 and CDR2: SQVTM and ANQGSEA. V was cut by 5 bases and J by 3 bases, with 14 bases left in between. The CDR3 runs 14 residues. The whole variable domain, filled in from reference TRBV29-1 and TRBJ1-5, reads SAVISQKPSRDICQRGTSLTIQCQVDSQVTMMFWYRQQPGQSLTLIATANQGSEATYESGFVIDKFPISRPNLTFSTLTVSNMSPEDSSIYLCSVSGTAPNQPQHFGDGTRLSIL.

The chain uses TRBV27 and TRBJ2-7; 10 bases map to TRBD2. CDR1 and CDR2 (germline): MNHEY, SMNVEV (reference sequence). Trimming cost V 8 bases and J 8 bases; bases outside gene matches: 18. The CDR3 spans 16 residues. The CDR3 sequence is CASRTSGPPRGYQQYF. DNA of the CDR3: TGTGCCAGCCGGACTAGCGGCCCTCCTCGGGGTTACCAGCAGTACTTC.

The CDR3 DNA reads TGTGCCAGCACTACAGGAGCCCTGGGTAATCAGCCCCAGCATTTT. This codes for CASTTGALGNQPQHF. This chain joins TRBV6-6 and TRBJ1-5; tentatively, D is TRBD1 (5 bases). Between the trimmed V and J ends, which lost 7 bases and 4 bases, there was a span of 17 bases. The germline V gene has CDR1 MNHNY and CDR2 SVGAGI (reference sequence). CDR3 size: 15 residues.